This T cell receptor beta chain was sequenced during a study of T cells in localized non-small cell lung cancer. Findings and limits, study-wide: Turning up in adjacent lung were a median roughly 60 of the top 100 tumor clones. Sequencing was restricted to one tumor region; therefore, heterogeneity remains possible. It was uninvolved adjacent lung that showed the highest T cell clonality, exceeding tumor. Longer overall survival accompanied higher blood T cell density.

Using immunoSEQ multiplex PCR, the repertoire was profiled, and TCRdb retains in-frame clones only, with some absent. The sample has about 2,000 clones, more than 35% seen once; the top ten hold roughly 12%. This clone was seen more than once but under ten times. The antigen remains undetermined. V was shortened by 1 base and J by 4 bases, with 10 bases between the two germline ends. CDR3 length: 14 amino acids. Germline V gene lookup returns CDR1 SGDLS and CDR2 YYNGEE. The V and J genes are TRBV9 and TRBJ2-3, with D perhaps TRBD1 (6 bases). The TCR sequence derives from an older male donor with stage II lung adenocarcinoma. Sequenced material: lung tumor tissue, taken before any cancer treatment. CDR3 sequence (DNA): TGTGCCAGCAGCGTACAGGGGTTTGCAGATACGCAGTATTTT. The encoded protein is CASSVQGFADTQYF.